This entry describes one T cell receptor (beta chain). Per the original methods: Nucleated cell number was recorded as an estimate derived from reference gene primer amplification. The repertoire was sequenced with immunoSEQ multiplex PCR; TCRdb's copy has only in-frame clones and lacks some. Clone size and the V and J calls come from that table; the DNA yielded D and trimming. In the table there are some 250,000 clones, around 86% of which are singletons. The data originate from a study of blood T cell repertoires in COVID-19. Turning to the study itself: Sites in the United States, Italy and Spain provided acute and convalescent COVID-19 samples. Sample material is recorded as cDNA or gDNA derived from T cells, B-cell-depleted T cells, or PBMCs.

CDR1 is SGHVS, CDR2 FNYEAQ, per germline. The CDR3 covers 11 residues. Trimming took 4 bases from V and 6 from J, leaving 6 bases between them. The sequenced sample consisted of peripheral blood. This chain joins TRBV7-6 and TRBJ1-1, with D uncertain. This receptor was taken from a man younger than 40 who had recovered from COVID-19. The CDR3 spells CASSSGSEAFF. The CDR3 nucleotides read TGTGCCAGCAGCTCGGGGTCTGAAGCTTTCTTT. Complete variable domain (other parts from reference TRBV7-6 and TRBJ1-1): GAGVSQSPRYKVTKRGQDVALRCDPISGHVSLYWYRQALGQGPEFLTYFNYEAQQDKSGLPNDRFSAERPEGSISTLTIQRTEQRDSAMYRCASSSGSEAFFGQGTRLTVV.